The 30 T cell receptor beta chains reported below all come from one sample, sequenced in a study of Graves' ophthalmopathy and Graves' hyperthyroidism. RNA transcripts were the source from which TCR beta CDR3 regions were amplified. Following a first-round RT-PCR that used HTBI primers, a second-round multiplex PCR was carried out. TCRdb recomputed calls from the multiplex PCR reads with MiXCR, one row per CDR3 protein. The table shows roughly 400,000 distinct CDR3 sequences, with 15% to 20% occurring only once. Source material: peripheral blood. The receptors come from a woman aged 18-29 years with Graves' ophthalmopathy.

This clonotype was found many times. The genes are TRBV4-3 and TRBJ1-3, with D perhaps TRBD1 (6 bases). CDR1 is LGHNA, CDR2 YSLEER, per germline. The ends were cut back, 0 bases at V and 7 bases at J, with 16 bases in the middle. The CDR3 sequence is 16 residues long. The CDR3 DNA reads TGCGCCAGCAGCCAAGACGACAGGCGGCTGCGTAACACCATATATTTT. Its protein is CASSQDDRRLRNTIYF.

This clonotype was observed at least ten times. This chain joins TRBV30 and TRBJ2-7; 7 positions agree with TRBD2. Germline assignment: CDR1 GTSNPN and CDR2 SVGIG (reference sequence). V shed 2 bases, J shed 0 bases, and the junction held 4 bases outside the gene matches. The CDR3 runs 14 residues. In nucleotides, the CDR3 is TGTGCCTGGAGTTTCGGGGGGAGCTCCTACGAGCAGTACTTC. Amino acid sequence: CAWSFGGSSYEQYF.

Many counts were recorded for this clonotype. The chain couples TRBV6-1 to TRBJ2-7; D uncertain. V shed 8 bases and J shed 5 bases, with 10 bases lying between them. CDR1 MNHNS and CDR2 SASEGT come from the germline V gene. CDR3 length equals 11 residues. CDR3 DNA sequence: TGTGCCAGCGCGGCATATAACGAGCAGTACTTC. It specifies CASAAYNEQYF.

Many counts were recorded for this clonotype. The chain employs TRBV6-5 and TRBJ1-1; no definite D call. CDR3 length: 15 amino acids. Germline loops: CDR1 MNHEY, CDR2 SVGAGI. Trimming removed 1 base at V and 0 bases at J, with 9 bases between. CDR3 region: CASSYYGAMNTEAFF. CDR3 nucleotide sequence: TGTGCCAGCAGTTACTATGGAGCCATGAACACTGAAGCTTTCTTT.

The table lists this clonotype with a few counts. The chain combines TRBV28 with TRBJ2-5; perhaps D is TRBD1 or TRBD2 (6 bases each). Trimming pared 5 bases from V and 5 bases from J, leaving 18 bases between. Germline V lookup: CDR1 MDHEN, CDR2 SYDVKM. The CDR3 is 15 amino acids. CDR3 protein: CASSPVGGRRETQYF. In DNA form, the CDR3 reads TGTGCCAGCAGTCCGGTAGGGGGGCGCCGGGAGACCCAGTACTTC.

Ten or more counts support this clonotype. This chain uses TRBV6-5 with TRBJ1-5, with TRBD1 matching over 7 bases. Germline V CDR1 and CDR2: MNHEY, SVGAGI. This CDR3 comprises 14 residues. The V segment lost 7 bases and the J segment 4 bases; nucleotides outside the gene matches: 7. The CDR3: CASKEQGGNQPQHF. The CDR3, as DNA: TGTGCCAGCAAAGAGCAGGGGGGGAATCAGCCCCAGCATTTT.

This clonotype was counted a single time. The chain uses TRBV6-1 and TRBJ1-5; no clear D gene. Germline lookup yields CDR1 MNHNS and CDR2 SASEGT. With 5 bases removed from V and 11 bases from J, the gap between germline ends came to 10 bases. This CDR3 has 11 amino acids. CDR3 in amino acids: CASSSSVSQHF. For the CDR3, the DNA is TGTGCCAGCAGTAGTTCAGTGTCCCAGCATTTT.

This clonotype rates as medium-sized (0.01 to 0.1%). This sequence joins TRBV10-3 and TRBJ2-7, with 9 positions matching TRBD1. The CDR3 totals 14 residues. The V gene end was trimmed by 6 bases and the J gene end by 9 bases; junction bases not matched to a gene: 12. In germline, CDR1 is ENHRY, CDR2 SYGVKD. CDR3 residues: CAIRATEGQGLQYF. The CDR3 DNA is TGTGCCATCAGAGCCACCGAGGGACAGGGCTTGCAGTACTTC.

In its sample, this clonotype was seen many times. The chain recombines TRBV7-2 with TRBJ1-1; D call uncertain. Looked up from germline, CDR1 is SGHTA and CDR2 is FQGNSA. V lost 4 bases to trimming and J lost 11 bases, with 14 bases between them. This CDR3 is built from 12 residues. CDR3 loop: CASSSQLRSAFF. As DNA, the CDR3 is TGTGCCAGCAGCTCTCAGCTCCGATCCGCTTTCTTT.

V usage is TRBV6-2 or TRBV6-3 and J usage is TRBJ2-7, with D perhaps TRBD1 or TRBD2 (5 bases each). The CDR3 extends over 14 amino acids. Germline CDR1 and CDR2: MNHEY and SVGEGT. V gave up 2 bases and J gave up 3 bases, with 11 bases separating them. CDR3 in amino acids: CASSYTGTNYEQYF. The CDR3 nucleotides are TGTGCCAGCAGTTACACTGGGACGAACTACGAGCAGTACTTC.

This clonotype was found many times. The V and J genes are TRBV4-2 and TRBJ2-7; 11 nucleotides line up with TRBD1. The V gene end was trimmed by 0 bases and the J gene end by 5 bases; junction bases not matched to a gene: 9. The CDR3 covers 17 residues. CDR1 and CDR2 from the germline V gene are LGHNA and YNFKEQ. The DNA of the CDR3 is TGTGCCAGCAGCCAAGAAAGGACAGGGGGCGGTTTTGACGAGCAGTACTTC. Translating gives CASSQERTGGGFDEQYF.

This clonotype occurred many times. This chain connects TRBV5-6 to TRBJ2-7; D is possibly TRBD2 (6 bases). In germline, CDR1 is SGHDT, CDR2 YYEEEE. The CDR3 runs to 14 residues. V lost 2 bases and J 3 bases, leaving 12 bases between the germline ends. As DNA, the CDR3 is TGTGCCAGCAGCTTCCGCGGGGTCAGCTACGAGCAGTACTTC. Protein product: CASSFRGVSYEQYF.

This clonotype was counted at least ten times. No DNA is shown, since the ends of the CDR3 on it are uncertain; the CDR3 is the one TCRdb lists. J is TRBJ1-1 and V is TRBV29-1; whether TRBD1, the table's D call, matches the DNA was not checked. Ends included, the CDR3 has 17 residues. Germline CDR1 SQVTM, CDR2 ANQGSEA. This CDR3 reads CSPGEIYLCSPGGEAFF.

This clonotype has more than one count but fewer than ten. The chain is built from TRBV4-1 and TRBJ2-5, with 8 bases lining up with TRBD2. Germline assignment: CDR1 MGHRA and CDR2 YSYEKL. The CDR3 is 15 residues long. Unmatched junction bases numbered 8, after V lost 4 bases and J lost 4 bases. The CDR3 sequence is CASSRGTGGVETQYF. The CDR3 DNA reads TGCGCCAGCAGCCGAGGGACCGGGGGGGTAGAGACCCAGTACTTC.

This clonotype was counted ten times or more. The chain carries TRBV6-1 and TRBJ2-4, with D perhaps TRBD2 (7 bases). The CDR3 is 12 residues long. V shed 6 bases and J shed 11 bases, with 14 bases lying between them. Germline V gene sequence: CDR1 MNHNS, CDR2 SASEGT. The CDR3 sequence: CASRPGGGVQYF. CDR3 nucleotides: TGTGCCAGCAGGCCAGGAGGGGGGGTTCAGTACTTC.

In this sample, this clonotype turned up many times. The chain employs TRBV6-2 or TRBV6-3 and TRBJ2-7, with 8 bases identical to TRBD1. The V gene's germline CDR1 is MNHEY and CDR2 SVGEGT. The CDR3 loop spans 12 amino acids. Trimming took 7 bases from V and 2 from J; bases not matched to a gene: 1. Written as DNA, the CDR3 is TGTGCCAGCAAGGACAGGGCCTACGAGCAGTACTTC. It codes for CASKDRAYEQYF.

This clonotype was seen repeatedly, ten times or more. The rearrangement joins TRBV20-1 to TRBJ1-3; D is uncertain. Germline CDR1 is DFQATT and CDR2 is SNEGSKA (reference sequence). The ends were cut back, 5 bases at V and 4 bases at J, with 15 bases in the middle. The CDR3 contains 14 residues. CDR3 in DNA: TGCAGTGCTCCTCTACGGGCGGAGGGAAACACCATATATTTT. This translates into CSAPLRAEGNTIYF.

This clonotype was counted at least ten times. CDR3 protein: CASRLLTGPGELFF. The CDR3 DNA is TGTGCCAGCAGACTACTGACAGGGCCCGGGGAGCTGTTTTTT. The V and J genes are TRBV6-2 or TRBV6-3 and TRBJ2-2, with TRBD1 identical over 7 bases. V dropped 6 bases and J dropped 6; count of bases not matched to a gene: 7. The CDR3 length is 14 residues. The V gene's germline CDR1 is MNHEY and CDR2 SVGEGT.

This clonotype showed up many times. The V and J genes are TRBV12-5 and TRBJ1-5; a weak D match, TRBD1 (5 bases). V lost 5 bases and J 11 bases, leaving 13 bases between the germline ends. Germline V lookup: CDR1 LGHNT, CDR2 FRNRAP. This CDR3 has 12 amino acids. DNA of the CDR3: TGTGCTAGTGGTGGGGGGTGCCCGGCCCAGCATTTT. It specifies CASGGGCPAQHF.

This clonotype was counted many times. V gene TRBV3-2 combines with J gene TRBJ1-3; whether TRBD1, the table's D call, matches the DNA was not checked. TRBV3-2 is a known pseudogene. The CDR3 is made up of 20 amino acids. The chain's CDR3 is CASSQDPVDRGRYSGNTIYF. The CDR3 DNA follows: TGTGCCAGCAGCCAAGATCCCGTGGACAGGGGAAGATACTCTGGAAACACCATATATTTT.

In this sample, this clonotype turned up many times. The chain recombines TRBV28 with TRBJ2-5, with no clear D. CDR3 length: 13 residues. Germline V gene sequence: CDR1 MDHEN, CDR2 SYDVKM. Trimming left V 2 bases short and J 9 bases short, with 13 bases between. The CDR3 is CASSLIGLGAQYF. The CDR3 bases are TGTGCCAGCAGTTTAATTGGGTTGGGCGCCCAGTACTTC.

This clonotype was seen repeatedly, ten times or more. The CDR3 is CASSLPGDSSGNTIYF. In nucleotides, the CDR3 is TGTGCCAGCAGCCTCCCAGGGGACAGCTCTGGAAACACCATATATTTT. This chain connects TRBV11-2 to TRBJ1-3; 7 bases line up with TRBD1. The CDR3 runs 16 residues. The germline V gene has CDR1 SGHAT and CDR2 FQNNGV. V shed 5 bases and J 0 bases; nucleotides not matched to a gene: 7.

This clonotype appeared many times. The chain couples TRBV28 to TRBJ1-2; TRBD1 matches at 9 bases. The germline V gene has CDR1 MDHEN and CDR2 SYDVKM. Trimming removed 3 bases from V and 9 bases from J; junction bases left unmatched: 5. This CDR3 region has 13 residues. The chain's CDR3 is CASSFETGGRYTF. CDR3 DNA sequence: TGTGCCAGCAGTTTCGAGACAGGGGGACGCTACACCTTC.

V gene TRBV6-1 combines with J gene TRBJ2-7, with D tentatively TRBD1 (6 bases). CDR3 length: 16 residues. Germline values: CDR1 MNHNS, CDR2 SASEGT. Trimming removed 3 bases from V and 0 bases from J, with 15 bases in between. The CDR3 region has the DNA TGTGCCAGCAGTGATGAGACAGGTTCCCTCTCCTACGAGCAGTACTTC. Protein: CASSDETGSLSYEQYF.

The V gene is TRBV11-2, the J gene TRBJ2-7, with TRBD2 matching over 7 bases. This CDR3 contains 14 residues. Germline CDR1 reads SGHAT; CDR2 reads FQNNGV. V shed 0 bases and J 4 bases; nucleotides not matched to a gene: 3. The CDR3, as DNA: TGTGCCAGCAGCTTAGAACCTAGCGGTTACGAGCAGTACTTC. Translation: CASSLEPSGYEQYF.

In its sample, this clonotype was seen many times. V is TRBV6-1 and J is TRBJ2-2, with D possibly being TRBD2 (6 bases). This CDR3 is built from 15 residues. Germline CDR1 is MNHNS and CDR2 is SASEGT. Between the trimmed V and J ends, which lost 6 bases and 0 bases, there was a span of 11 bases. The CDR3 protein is CASRKGLTNTGELFF. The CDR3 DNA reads TGTGCCAGCAGGAAGGGACTGACGAACACCGGGGAGCTGTTTTTT.

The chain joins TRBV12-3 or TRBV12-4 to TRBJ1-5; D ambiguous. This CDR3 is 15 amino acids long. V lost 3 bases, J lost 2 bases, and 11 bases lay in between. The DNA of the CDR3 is TGTGCCAGCAGTTTTGAGGGCATGGGCAATCAGCCCCAGCATTTT. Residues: CASSFEGMGNQPQHF.

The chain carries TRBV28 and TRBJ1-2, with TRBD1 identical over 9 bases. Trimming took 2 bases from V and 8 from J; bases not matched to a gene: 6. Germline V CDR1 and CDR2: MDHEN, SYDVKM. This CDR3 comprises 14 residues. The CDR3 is CASSLGQGSFGYTF. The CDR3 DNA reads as TGTGCCAGCAGTTTAGGACAGGGGTCTTTCGGCTACACCTTC.

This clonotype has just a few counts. CDR3 sequence reads: CSAKALAGTYEQYF. In nucleotides, the CDR3 is TGCAGTGCCAAGGCGCTAGCGGGAACCTACGAGCAGTACTTC. The chain recombines TRBV20-1 with TRBJ2-7; 9 nucleotides line up with TRBD2. Germline loops: CDR1 DFQATT, CDR2 SNEGSKA (reference sequence). Trimming cost V 6 bases and J 2 bases; bases outside gene matches: 8. The length of the CDR3 is 14 residues.

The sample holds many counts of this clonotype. The CDR3 DNA reads TGTGCCAGACCTAGGGGGGACACTGAAGCTTTCTTT. Encoded protein: CARPRGDTEAFF. This chain uses TRBV7-3 with TRBJ1-1; D is possibly TRBD1 (6 bases). CDR3 length: 12 residues. Germline assignment: CDR1 SGHTA and CDR2 FQGTGA. With 9 bases removed from V and 3 bases from J, the gap between germline ends came to 11 bases.